This entry describes one T cell receptor beta chain. In the authors' methods: By means of reference gene primer amplification, nucleated cell counts were estimated. Sequenced by immunoSEQ multiplex PCR; TCRdb stores in-frame clones only, minus some. V and J calls and clone size are copied from that table; D and trimming were computed from the DNA. The sample includes 140,000 to 150,000 clones, 75% to 85% seen only once; the top ten take roughly 8%. The entry originates in a study of blood T cell repertoires in COVID-19. About the research overall: Whether acute or convalescent, the COVID-19 samples came from the United States, Italy and Spain. T cells, B-cell-depleted T cells, or PBMCs supplied cDNA or gDNA.

Germline loops: CDR1 MNHNY, CDR2 SVGAGI (reference sequence). The CDR3 is made up of 17 amino acids. Germline trimming cut 5 bases from V and 3 bases from J; bases unmatched to any gene: 11. This TCR derives from a human donor with acute or convalescent COVID-19. The donor label of this sample is uncertain. This sequence joins TRBV6-6 and TRBJ2-1; the match to TRBD2 covers 9 bases. Sequencing used peripheral blood. The CDR3 sequence: CASSRPLGAGGYNEQFF. CDR3 nucleotide sequence: TGTGCCAGCAGTCGACCCTTAGGAGCGGGGGGCTACAATGAGCAGTTCTTC.